This TCR beta chain derives from a study of CD8 T cells in Susac syndrome. The study sequenced TCR beta in blood CD8+ and CD4+ T cells. V gave up 7 bases and J gave up 1 base, with 12 bases separating them. Looked up from germline, CDR1 is SGHVS and CDR2 is FNYEAQ. The CDR3 has 14 amino acids. The RNA, about 0.45 to 1 ug, was put through reverse transcription using random hexamers. A single record per CDR3 protein comes from TCRdb applying MiXCR to the immunoSEQ multiplex PCR reads. The table records about 140,000 distinct CDR3 sequences, approximately 95% of them present only once. The clonotype was recovered from a human donor with multiple sclerosis. The sample was CD4+ T cells from PBMCs. The chain joins TRBV7-6 to TRBJ2-3, with a tentative D call TRBD2 (5 bases). CDR3 in DNA: TGTGCCAGCACCCGAGGGTATCGCACAGATACGCAGTATTTT. Its protein is CASTRGYRTDTQYF.